The clone carrying this TCR beta chain has only a few counts. The antigen is not known. This sample stems from a study of blood T cells in healthy people across ages. Trimming cost V 5 bases and J 5 bases, with 15 bases left between them. Germline V lookup: CDR1 MNHEY, CDR2 SVGEGT. This CDR3 spans 14 amino acids. A second PCR, run for roughly 7 to 12 cycles, used a sample-barcoded 5' primer plus a J-beta primer mix. TCRdb re-called the 5' RACE reads with MiXCR, one entry per CDR3 protein. In the table there are 650,000 to 800,000 distinct CDR3 sequences, approximately 48% of which are singletons. The study, taken as a whole, reports: There was no known CMV status for donors, so expanded clonotype changes were possibly confounded. Across samples, TCR beta diversity tracked strongly with naive T cell percentage.

The donors, aged about 6 to 90, were healthy Caucasians from Russia. Donors each provided roughly 10 milliliters of peripheral blood. The chain combines TRBV6-2 or TRBV6-3 with TRBJ2-5; D is uncertain. The sequenced material came from blood. The source is a man aged 55 to 70 in good health. CDR3 region: CASSPPSFLETQYF. For the CDR3, the DNA is TGTGCCAGCAGTCCTCCCAGTTTTCTGGAGACCCAGTACTTC.